This T cell receptor beta chain originates from a study of blood T cell repertoires in COVID-19. About the study: The origin of the acute and convalescent COVID-19 samples was the United States, Italy and Spain.

Germline V gene data show CDR1 as SGHNT and CDR2 as YYREEE (reference sequence). The V and J ends lost 2 bases and 0 bases respectively, with 12 bases between them. The CDR3 is made up of 16 amino acids. Source study methods: Nucleated cell counts were estimated from reference gene primer amplification. Assay used: immunoSEQ multiplex PCR; TCRdb lists only in-frame clones, some missing. The D gene and trimming were derived from the DNA, and the V and J assignments and clone size from that table. The table includes some 100,000 clones, roughly 90% detected once. The sample comprised peripheral blood. The chain joins TRBV5-4 to TRBJ1-3; D uncertain. This clonotype originated in a man aged 55 to 70 with acute or convalescent COVID-19. The CDR3 loop is CASSFGRGSSGNTIYF. The CDR3 DNA reads as TGTGCCAGCAGCTTCGGGCGGGGAAGCTCTGGAAACACCATATATTTT.